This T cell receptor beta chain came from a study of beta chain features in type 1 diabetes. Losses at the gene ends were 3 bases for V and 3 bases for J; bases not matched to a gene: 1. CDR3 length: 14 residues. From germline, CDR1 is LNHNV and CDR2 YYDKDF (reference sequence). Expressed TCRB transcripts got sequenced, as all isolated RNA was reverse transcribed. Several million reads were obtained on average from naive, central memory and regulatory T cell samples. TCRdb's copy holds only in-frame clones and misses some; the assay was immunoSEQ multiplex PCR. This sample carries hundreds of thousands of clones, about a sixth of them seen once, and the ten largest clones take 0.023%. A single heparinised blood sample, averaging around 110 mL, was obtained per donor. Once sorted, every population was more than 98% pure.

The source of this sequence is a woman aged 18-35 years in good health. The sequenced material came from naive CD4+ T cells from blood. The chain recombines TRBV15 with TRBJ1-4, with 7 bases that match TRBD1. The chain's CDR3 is CATSRGTANEKLFF. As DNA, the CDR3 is TGTGCCACCAGCAGGGGGACAGCTAATGAAAAACTGTTTTTT.